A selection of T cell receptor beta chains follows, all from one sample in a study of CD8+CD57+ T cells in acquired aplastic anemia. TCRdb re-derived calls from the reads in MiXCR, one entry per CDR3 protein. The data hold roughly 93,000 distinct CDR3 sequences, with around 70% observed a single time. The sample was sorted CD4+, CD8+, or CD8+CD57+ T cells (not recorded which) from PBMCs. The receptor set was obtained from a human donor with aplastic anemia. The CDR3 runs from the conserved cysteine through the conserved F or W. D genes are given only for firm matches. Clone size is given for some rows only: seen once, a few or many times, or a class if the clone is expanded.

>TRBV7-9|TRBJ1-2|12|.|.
TGTGCCAGCAGCCCACCGCTCGGCGGCTACACCTTC
CASSPPLGGYTF
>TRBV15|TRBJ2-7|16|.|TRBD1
TGTGCCACCAGCAGTGAGACAGGGGGAGAGTCCTACGAGCAGTACTTC
CATSSETGGESYEQYF
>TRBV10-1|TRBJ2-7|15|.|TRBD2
TGCGCCAGCAGTGAATATAGCGGGAGCTCCTACGAGCAGTACTTC
CASSEYSGSSYEQYF
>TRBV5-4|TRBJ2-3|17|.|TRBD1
TGTGCCAGCAGCTTGGCGGTTGGGACAGGGACCACAGATACGCAGTATTTT
CASSLAVGTGTTDTQYF
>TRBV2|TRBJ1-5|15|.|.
TGTGCCAGCAGTGAACGGGGGGCTAGCAATCAGCCCCAGCATTTT
CASSERGASNQPQHF
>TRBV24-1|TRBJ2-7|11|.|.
TGTGCCACCCGGGCGGTAGGCGAGCAGTACTTC
CATRAVGEQYF
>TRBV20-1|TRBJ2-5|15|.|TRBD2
TGCAGTGCTTCACGACTAGCGGGAGTCGGTGAGACCCAGTACTTC
CSASRLAGVGETQYF
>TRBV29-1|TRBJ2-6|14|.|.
TGCAGCGTTGAGGTAGGGGTCGGGGCCAACGTCCTGACTTTC
CSVEVGVGANVLTF
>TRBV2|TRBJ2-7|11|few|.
TGTGCCAGCAGTGACAGTGGCGAGCAGTACTTC
CASSDSGEQYF
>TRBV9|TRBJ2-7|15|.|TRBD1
TGTGCCAGCAGCCAAACACCGACAGGGCGCTACGAGCAGTACTTC
CASSQTPTGRYEQYF
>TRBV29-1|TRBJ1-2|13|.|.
TGCAGCGTGGGCACAGTCTTCAACTATGGCTACACCTTC
CSVGTVFNYGYTF
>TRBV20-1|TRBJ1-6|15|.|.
TGCAGTGCTAGAGATACACAGTCCTATAATTCACCCCTCCACTTT
CSARDTQSYNSPLHF
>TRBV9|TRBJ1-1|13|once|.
TGTGCCAGCAGCGTAGCCCTTGTCACTGAAGCTTTCTTT
CASSVALVTEAFF
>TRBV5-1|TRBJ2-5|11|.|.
TGCGCCAGCAGCGAAAAAGAGATCCAGTACTTC
CASSEKEIQYF
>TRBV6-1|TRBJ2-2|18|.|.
TGTGCCAGCAGTCAAACCGGGGCAGGGATGACGAACACCGGGGAGCTGTTTTTT
CASSQTGAGMTNTGELFF
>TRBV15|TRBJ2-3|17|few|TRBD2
TGTGCCACCAGCAGAGATCGTGGTAGCGGGAGGGCGGATACGCAGTATTTT
CATSRDRGSGRADTQYF
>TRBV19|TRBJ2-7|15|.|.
TGTGCCAGTAGTATAGTCGGGTCTGCTGGCAACGAGCAGTACTTC
CASSIVGSAGNEQYF
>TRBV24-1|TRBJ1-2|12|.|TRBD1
TGTGCCACCAGCCCGACAGGGAACGGCTACACCTTC
CATSPTGNGYTF
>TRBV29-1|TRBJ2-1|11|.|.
TGCAGCGTTGAGGGTGTGGTTGAGCAGTTCTTC
CSVEGVVEQFF
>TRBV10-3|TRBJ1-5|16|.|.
TGTGCCATCAGTGAGTCGACTGGACTAGGGGATCAGCCCCAGCATTTT
CAISESTGLGDQPQHF
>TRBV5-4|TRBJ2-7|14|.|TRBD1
TGTGCCAGCCAGGAGGATGGGACAGGGCCCGAGCAGTACTTC
CASQEDGTGPEQYF
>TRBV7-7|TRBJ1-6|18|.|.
TGTGCTAGCACCCACCTAGGGGGAGGTGGGGGGGGTTATTCACCCCTCCACTTT
CASTHLGGGGGGYSPLHF
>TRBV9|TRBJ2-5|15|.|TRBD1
TGTGCCAGCAGCGCATCTCAGGGGGTTAGGGGGACCCAGTACTTC
CASSASQGVRGTQYF
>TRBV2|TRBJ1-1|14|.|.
TGTGCCAGCAGTGACGAGGGGGGTGACACTGAAGCTTTCTTT
CASSDEGGDTEAFF
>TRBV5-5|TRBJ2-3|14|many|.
TGTGCCAGCAGCTTTGGGGCGCCTACAGATACGCAGTATTTT
CASSFGAPTDTQYF
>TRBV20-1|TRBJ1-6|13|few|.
TGCAGTGCTAGAGCCCTTGGGAGTTCACCCCTCCACTTT
CSARALGSSPLHF
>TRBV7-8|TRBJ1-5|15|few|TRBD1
TGTGCCAGCAGCCAAGGACAGGGGGCGAATCAGCCCCAGCATTTT
CASSQGQGANQPQHF
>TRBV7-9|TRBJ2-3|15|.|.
TGTGCCAGCAGCTCCAACGGGGAAAGCACAGATACGCAGTATTTT
CASSSNGESTDTQYF
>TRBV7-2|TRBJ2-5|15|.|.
TGTGCCAGCAGCTTAGACCCTATTCGGGCCGAGACCCAGTACTTC
CASSLDPIRAETQYF
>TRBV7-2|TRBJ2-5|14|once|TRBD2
TGTGCCAGCAGCCCCGGGGGAGGGGCAGAGACCCAGTACTTC
CASSPGGGAETQYF
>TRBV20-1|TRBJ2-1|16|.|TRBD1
TGCAGTGCTAGAGACCACGACAGGGGGCGAAACAATGAGCAGTTCTTC
CSARDHDRGRNNEQFF
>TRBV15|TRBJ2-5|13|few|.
TGTGCCACAAGGAGAGGGGGGGGAGAGACCCAGTACTTC
CATRRGGGETQYF
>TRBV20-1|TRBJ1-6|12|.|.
TGCAGTGCTCCAGGGACGGATTCACCCCTCCACTTT
CSAPGTDSPLHF
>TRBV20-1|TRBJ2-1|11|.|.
TGCAGTGCTACATGGGGTAATGAGCAGTTCTTC
CSATWGNEQFF
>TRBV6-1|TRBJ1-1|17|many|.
TGTGCCAGCAGTGGGAGTCTGGGGGCTGGGGGAAACACTGAAGCTTTCTTT
CASSGSLGAGGNTEAFF
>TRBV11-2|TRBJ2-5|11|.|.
TGTGCCAGCAGCCACGGGGAGACCCAGTACTTC
CASSHGETQYF
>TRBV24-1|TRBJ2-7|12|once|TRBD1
TGCTTCCCCGGACAGGGGGTAGGCGAGCAGTACTTC
CFPGQGVGEQYF
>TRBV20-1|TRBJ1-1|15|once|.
TGCAGTGCTAGAGATCGTAGGAAGATGAACACTGAAGCTTTCTTT
CSARDRRKMNTEAFF
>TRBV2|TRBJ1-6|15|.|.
TGTGCCAGCAGCCAGCAGGGCGGTAGAGGATCACCCCTCCACTTT
CASSQQGGRGSPLHF
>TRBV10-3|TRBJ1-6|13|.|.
TGTGCCATCAGTGACGCGCGGAGTTCACCCCTCCACTTT
CAISDARSSPLHF
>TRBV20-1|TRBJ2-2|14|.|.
TGCAGTGCTAGTCCTAGGTCGATCACCGGGGAGCTGTTTTTT
CSASPRSITGELFF
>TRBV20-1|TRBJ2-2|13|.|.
TGCAGTGCTAGTACAACGAACACCGGGGAGCTGTTTTTT
CSASTTNTGELFF
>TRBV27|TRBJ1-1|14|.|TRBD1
TGTGCCAGCAGACTAACAGGGGGCCGGACTGAAGCTTTCTTT
CASRLTGGRTEAFF
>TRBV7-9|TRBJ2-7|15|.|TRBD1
TGTGCCAGCAGCTCCAAAAGGGACAGGTACTACGAGCAGTACTTC
CASSSKRDRYYEQYF
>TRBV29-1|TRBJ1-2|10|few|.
TGCAGCGTTGATGCCGAAGGCTACACCTTC
CSVDAEGYTF
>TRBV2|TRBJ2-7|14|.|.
TGTGCCAGCAAACTAGGGCAGGGTCAGTCCGAGCAGTACTTC
CASKLGQGQSEQYF
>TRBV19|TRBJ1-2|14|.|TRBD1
TGTGCCAGTAGTATCCTGGACAGGGCCTATGGCTACACCTTC
CASSILDRAYGYTF
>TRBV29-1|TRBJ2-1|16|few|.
TGCAGCGTTGGGGGGGTCCGGGCACGGTCCTACAATGAGCAGTTCTTC
CSVGGVRARSYNEQFF
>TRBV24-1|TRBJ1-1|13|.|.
TGTGCCACCAGTGATGAACTGGGGATGAAAGCTTTCTTT
CATSDELGMKAFF
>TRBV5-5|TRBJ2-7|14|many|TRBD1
TGTGCCAGCAGCGGGACAGGGGACGCCTACGAGCAGTACTTC
CASSGTGDAYEQYF
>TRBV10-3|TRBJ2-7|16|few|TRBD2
TGTGCCATCAGTGGTGGGGGAAGCGGGAGGGCCGACGAGCAGTACTTC
CAISGGGSGRADEQYF
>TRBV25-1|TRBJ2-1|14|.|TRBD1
TGTGCCAGCAGCACTGGACAGGGAACTTCAGGGCAGTTCTTC
CASSTGQGTSGQFF
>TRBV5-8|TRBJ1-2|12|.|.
TGTGCCAGCAGCTACCGTGACTATGGCTACACCTTC
CASSYRDYGYTF
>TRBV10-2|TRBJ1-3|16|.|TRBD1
TGCGCCAGCAGCCCTGACAGGGGGGGCTCTGGAAACACCATATATTTT
CASSPDRGGSGNTIYF
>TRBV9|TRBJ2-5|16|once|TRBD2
TGTGCCAGCAGCGTAGAGGGTAGCGGGGCCCAAGAGACCCAGTACTTC
CASSVEGSGAQETQYF